This T cell receptor (beta chain) was sequenced in a study of blood T cell repertoires in COVID-19. Turning to the study itself: Whether acute or convalescent, the COVID-19 samples came from the United States, Italy and Spain. PBMCs, B-cell-depleted T cells, or T cells were the source of the cDNA or gDNA that made up the material.

This CDR3 contains 13 residues. Germline-derived CDR1 and CDR2 are LGHDT and YNNKEL (reference sequence). V lost 3 bases, J lost 7 bases, and 7 bases lay in between. Source study methods: From reference gene primer amplification, estimates of nucleated cell counts were derived. The protocol was immunoSEQ multiplex PCR, while the TCRdb copy is restricted to in-frame clones and leaves out a portion. V, J and clone size derive from that table, while D and trimming were established from the DNA sequence. The top ten clones hold about 20% of a sample with 70,000 to 95,000 clones, roughly 82% of them seen once.

The chain links TRBV3-1 (or the pseudogene TRBV3-2) to TRBJ1-6; unclear D gene. Sequenced material: peripheral blood. The TCR sequence derives from a woman in her forties or fifties with acute or convalescent COVID-19. The CDR3 DNA reads TGTGCCAGCAGCCATTTGTCGAATTCACCCCTCCACTTT. This translates into CASSHLSNSPLHF.